The T cell receptor (beta chain) described here comes from a study of T cell responses to AZD1222 COVID-19 vaccine. Study findings and constraints: Mapped onto spike, vaccine-associated CD4 TCRs spanned it and were dominant at 160-218 and 743-854. Two AZD1222 administrations were followed by greater Spike-specific TCR breadth and depth. The study identified only six AZD1222 recipients as seropositive at baseline.

TCRdb keeps only in-frame clones here, not all; method: immunoSEQ multiplex PCR. The sample gives nearly 90,000 clones, about 88% of which show up once; 5.5% is in the top ten. As for this clone: What it recognizes is unknown.

Pooling was applied to second doses at about 4 or about 12 weeks. The length of the CDR3 is 17 residues. Germline V gives CDR1 MNHEY, CDR2 SMNVEV (reference sequence). Trimming left V 2 bases short and J 7 bases short, with 18 bases between. The sequence was collected from an adult who received the AZD1222 COVID-19 vaccine. The chain uses TRBV27 and TRBJ1-6; D is possibly TRBD1 (6 bases). The sequences come from peripheral blood, collected 28 days after the second AZD1222 dose. The chain's CDR3 is CASSLAGVPRGNSPLHF. Here the CDR3 DNA reads TGTGCCAGCAGTTTAGCAGGGGTCCCTCGCGGAAATTCACCCCTCCACTTT.